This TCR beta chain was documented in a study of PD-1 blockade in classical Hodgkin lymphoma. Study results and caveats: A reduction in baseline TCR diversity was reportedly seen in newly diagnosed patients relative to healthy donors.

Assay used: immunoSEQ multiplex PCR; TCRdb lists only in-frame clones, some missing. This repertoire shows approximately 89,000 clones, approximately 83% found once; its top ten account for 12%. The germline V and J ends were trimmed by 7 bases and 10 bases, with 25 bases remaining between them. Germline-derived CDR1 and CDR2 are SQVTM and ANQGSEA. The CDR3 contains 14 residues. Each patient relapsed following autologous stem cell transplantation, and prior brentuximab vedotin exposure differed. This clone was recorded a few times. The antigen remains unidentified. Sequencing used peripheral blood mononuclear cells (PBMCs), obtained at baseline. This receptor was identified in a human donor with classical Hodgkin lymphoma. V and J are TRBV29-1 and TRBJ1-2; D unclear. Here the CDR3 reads CSGASPQASDYYTF. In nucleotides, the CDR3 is TGCAGCGGCGCCTCCCCCCAAGCTTCGGACTACTACACCTTC.